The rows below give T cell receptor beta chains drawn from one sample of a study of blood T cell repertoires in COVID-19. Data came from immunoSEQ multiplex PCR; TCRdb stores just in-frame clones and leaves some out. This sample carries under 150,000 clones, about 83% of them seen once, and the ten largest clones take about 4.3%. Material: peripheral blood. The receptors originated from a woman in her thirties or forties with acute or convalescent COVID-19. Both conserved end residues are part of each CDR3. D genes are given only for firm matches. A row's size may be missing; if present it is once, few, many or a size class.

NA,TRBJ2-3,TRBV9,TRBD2,TGTGCCAGCAGGGCGGGGGGACGGTCGGATACGCAGTATTTT,CASRAGGRSDTQYF
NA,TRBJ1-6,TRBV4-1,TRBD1,TGCGCCAGCAGTATCAGGGGGGCGATTTCACCCCTCCACTTT,CASSIRGAISPLHF
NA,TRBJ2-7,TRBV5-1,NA,TGCGCCAGCCATCGGCGGGAAGGGCAAGAGCAGTACTTC,CASHRREGQEQYF
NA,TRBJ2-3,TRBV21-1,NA,TGTGCCAGCAGCAAAAAAAACGGTTCTAGCACAGATACGCAGTATTTT,CASSKKNGSSTDTQYF
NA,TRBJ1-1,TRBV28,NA,TGTGCCAGCATTTTTTCCCAGGGCGGAGCTGAAGCTTTCTTT,CASIFSQGGAEAFF
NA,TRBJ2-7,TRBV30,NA,TGTGCCTGGAGTGTACGGGGACTCTATGGGGGGGAGCAGTACTTC,CAWSVRGLYGGEQYF
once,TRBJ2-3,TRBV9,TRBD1,TGTGCCAGCAGCGATCCGACAGGGGGCGTGGCAGATACGCAGTATTTT,CASSDPTGGVADTQYF
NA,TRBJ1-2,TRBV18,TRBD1,TGTGCCAGCTCACCACTGCAGGGGGACTATGGCTACACCTTC,CASSPLQGDYGYTF
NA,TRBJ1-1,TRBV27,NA,TGTGCCAGCAGTGGACAGTTCAACACTGAAGCTTTCTTT,CASSGQFNTEAFF
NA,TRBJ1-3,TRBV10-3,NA,TGTGCCACCGGGGGTATCTCTGGAAACACCATATATTTT,CATGGISGNTIYF
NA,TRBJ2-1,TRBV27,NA,TGTGCCAGCGGGAGAAGGGCGGCGAATGAGCAGTTCTTC,CASGRRAANEQFF
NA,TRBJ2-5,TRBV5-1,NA,TGCGCCAGCAGCAAACCCGGACAGTCCCACCAAGAGACCCAGTACTTC,CASSKPGQSHQETQYF
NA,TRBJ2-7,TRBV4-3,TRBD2,TGCGCCAGCAGCCAAGATCTTGGAGCGGGGAATTCCTACGAGCAGTACTTC,CASSQDLGAGNSYEQYF
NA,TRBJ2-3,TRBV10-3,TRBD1,TGTGCCATCAGCCCGGGGGACAGGGGTAATTCAGATACGCAGTATTTT,CAISPGDRGNSDTQYF
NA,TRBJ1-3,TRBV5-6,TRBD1,TGTGCCAGCAGCCCTGGGACAGCTGGAAACACCATATATTTT,CASSPGTAGNTIYF
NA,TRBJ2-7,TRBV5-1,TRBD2,TGCGCCAGCAGCCCTGGGGGGGTCGGCAGAATCTACGAGCAGTACTTC,CASSPGGVGRIYEQYF
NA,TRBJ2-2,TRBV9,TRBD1,TGTGCCAGCCGGGAAGCTCCCCCGGGACAGGGGACCGGGGAGCTGTTTTTT,CASREAPPGQGTGELFF
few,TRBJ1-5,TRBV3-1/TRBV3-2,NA,TGTGCCAGCAGCCTCCAGGGAGGTGGGCCCCAGCATTTT,CASSLQGGGPQHF
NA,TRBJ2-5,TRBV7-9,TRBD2,TGTGCCAGCAGCCCTAGCCGACTAGCGCCGGGAGAGACCCAGTACTTC,CASSPSRLAPGETQYF
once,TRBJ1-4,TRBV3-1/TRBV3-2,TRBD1,TGTGCCAGCAGCCAATTGACAGGGGGCGTTGAAAAACTGTTTTTT,CASSQLTGGVEKLFF
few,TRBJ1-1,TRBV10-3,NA,TGTGCCATTCGGACAGCGATGAACACTGAAGCTTTCTTT,CAIRTAMNTEAFF
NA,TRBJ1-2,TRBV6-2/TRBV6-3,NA,TGTGCCAGCAGTTCCCTTAACTATGGCTACACCTTC,CASSSLNYGYTF
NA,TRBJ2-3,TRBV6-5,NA,TGTGCCAGCAGTTACGGGGCCCGAGTGGGTACGCAGTATTTT,CASSYGARVGTQYF
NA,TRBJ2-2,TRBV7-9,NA,TGTGCCAGCAGCTTGGGACAGAACACCGGGGAGCTGTTTTTT,CASSLGQNTGELFF
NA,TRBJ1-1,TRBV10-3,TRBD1,TGTGCCATCGCTAGGGGGCCCGAGGCTGAAGCTTTCTTT,CAIARGPEAEAFF
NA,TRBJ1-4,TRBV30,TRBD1,TGTGCCTGGGCCGGACAGGCCAATGAAAAACTGTTTTTT,CAWAGQANEKLFF
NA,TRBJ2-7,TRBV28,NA,TGTGCCAGCACCTACCACGGACAGTACGAGCAGTACTTC,CASTYHGQYEQYF
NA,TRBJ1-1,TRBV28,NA,TGTGCCAGCAGTTTGGGGACAATGAACACTGAAGCTTTCTTT,CASSLGTMNTEAFF
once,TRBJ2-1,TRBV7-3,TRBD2,TGTGCCAGCAGCTTAGGACCCAGCGGGGGGGGCAATGAGCAGTTCTTC,CASSLGPSGGGNEQFF
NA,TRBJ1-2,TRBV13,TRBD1,TGTGCCAGCAGATTTATGGTCCTCGGGACAGGGGACTCGGACTATGGCTACACCTTC,CASRFMVLGTGDSDYGYTF
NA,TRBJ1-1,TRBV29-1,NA,TGCAGCGTTGAAAGCGGGAAAGGTAATGAAGCTTTCTTT,CSVESGKGNEAFF
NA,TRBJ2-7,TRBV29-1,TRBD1,TGCAGCGGAGGGACAGGGGTATACGAGCAGTACTTC,CSGGTGVYEQYF
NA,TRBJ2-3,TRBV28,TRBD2,TGTGCCAGCAGTCCCCGGCTAGCGGGGGGGCGAGATACGCAGTATTTT,CASSPRLAGGRDTQYF
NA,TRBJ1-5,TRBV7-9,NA,TGTGCCAGCAGCTTCGGCCAGGGTGGCAATCAGCCCCAGCATTTT,CASSFGQGGNQPQHF
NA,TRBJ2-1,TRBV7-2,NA,TGTGCCAGCAGCCGGCGGGCGGGTTGGGGCTCCTACAATGAGCAGTTCTTC,CASSRRAGWGSYNEQFF
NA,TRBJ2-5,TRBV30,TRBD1,TGTGCCTGCTCAGGGGGTTTTGCGACCCAGTACTTC,CACSGGFATQYF
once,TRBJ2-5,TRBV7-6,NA,TGTGCCAGCAGCTCCAGGCCTTACGCGGGGCTACAAGAGACCCAGTACTTC,CASSSRPYAGLQETQYF
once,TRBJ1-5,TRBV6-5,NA,TGTGCCAGCAGTTACTCGGAACAGGGCCAGCCCCAGCATTTT,CASSYSEQGQPQHF
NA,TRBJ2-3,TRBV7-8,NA,TGTGCCAGCAGCTTACGGCGGGGGCGCACAGATACGCAGTATTTT,CASSLRRGRTDTQYF
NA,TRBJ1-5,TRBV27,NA,TGTGCCAGCAGTCCCACGGGATCAAGCCTGGGCTATCAGCCCCAGCATTTT,CASSPTGSSLGYQPQHF
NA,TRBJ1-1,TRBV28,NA,TGTGCCATCATTCGGCCCGGGGGTTTTGAAGCTTTCTTT,CAIIRPGGFEAFF
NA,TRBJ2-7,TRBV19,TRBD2,TGTGCCAGTAGAGGACTGGCGGGGGACTACGAGCAGTACTTC,CASRGLAGDYEQYF
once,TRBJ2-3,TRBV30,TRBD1,TGTGCCTGGAGAAGGACAGGGAACACAGATACGCAGTATTTT,CAWRRTGNTDTQYF
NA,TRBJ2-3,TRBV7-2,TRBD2,TGTGCCAGCAGCTTTCCTGGACTAGCGGGAGTGGATACGCAGTATTTT,CASSFPGLAGVDTQYF
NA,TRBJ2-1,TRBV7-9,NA,TGTGCCAGCAGCTTGCTCCGGCCCCAGGTGCCCCATGAGCAGTTCTTC,CASSLLRPQVPHEQFF
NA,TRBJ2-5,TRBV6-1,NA,TGTGCCAGCAGTGAGAAGTTTGTGGAGTCGCATTTGGAGACCCAGTACTTC,CASSEKFVESHLETQYF
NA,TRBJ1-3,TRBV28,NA,TGTGCCAGCAGTTTGGGCAGGGGTCGGTCTGGAAACACCATATATTTT,CASSLGRGRSGNTIYF
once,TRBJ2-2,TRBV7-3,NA,TGTGCCAGCAGCTTAATGGGGGGGAACACCGGGGAGCTGTTTTTT,CASSLMGGNTGELFF
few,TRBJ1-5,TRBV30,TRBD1,TGTGCCTGGAGTGTTATTGGACAGGGGTCTCAGCCCCAGCATTTT,CAWSVIGQGSQPQHF
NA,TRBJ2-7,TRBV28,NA,TGTGCCAGCAGTTTGTCAGGGGCGTGGGGGGAGCAGTACTTC,CASSLSGAWGEQYF
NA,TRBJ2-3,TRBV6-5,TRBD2,TGTGCCAGCAGCGCCACTAGCGGATCCACAGATACGCAGTATTTT,CASSATSGSTDTQYF
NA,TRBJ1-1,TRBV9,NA,TGTGCCAGCAGCGTACTCCCTGAACGTAGTGAAGCTTTCTTT,CASSVLPERSEAFF
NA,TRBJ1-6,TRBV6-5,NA,TGTGCCAGCAGTTACTCTGGGGGCAGGTATAATTCACCCCTCCACTTT,CASSYSGGRYNSPLHF